The sequence of this T cell receptor (beta chain) was determined in a study of T-cell reconstitution after alpha-beta-depleted transplantation in children. The CDR3 has 17 amino acids. V gave up 0 bases and J gave up 6 bases, with 18 bases separating them. The germline V gene has CDR1 SGHRS and CDR2 YFSETQ. Unique molecular identifiers were used in preparing the TCRbeta library. TCRdb reanalysed the PCR reads using MiXCR and keeps one entry per CDR3 protein. The sample has hundreds of thousands of distinct CDR3 sequences, under 15% seen once. This sequence joins TRBV5-1 and TRBJ2-2, with D perhaps TRBD2 (5 bases). The TCR was taken from a girl aged 2 to 10 with congenital amegakaryocytic thrombocytopenia, due to receive a stem cell transplant. The sample in question was PBMCs, obtained before TCRalphabeta/CD19-depleted stem cell transplant. CDR3 in DNA: TGCGCCAGCAGCTTGGCTGCGAGGGCGATAGGTCCCGGGGAGCTGTTTTTT. It specifies CASSLAARAIGPGELFF.